Following are 16 T cell receptor beta chains from one sample sequenced in a study of OX40 agonist ivuxolimab in advanced cancers. Here immunoSEQ multiplex PCR was the method, and the copy in TCRdb shows in-frame clones only, minus some. The sample contains 70,000 to 95,000 clones, roughly 94% of which appear only once. This specimen was CD4+ or CD8+ T cells sorted from blood, taken in a trial of the OX40 agonist ivuxolimab. The receptors here all came from an adult with an advanced solid tumor such as melanoma, head and neck, liver or kidney cancer.

V is TRBV5-1 and J is TRBJ1-1, with 7 bases matching TRBD1. The CDR3 has 14 residues. The junction had 5 bases not matched to a gene; V was cut back by 5 bases and J by 1 base. Germline V gives CDR1 SGHRS, CDR2 YFSETQ. CDR3 bases: TGCGCCAGCAGTCAGTGGACAGGGAACACTGAAGCTTTCTTT. Amino acids: CASSQWTGNTEAFF.

This rearrangement joins TRBV27 to TRBJ2-3; 11 nucleotides agree with TRBD2. Trimming removed 1 base from V and 4 bases from J; junction bases left unmatched: 10. The CDR3 is 18 residues long. CDR1 and CDR2 (germline): MNHEY, SMNVEV (reference sequence). The CDR3 region has the DNA TGTGCCAGCAGTTTATTCCCTCCGACTAGCGGGGCTTCAGATACGCAGTATTTT. Translation gives CASSLFPPTSGASDTQYF.

V usage is TRBV5-1 and J usage is TRBJ2-1, with 13 bases matching TRBD2. This CDR3 is 17 amino acids long. The V and J ends lost 4 bases and 7 bases, in that order; junction bases with no gene match: 11. The germline gives CDR1 SGHRS, CDR2 YFSETQ. In DNA form, the CDR3 reads TGCGCCAGCAGCCCACGGACTAGCGGGGGCCTTGAGAATGAGCAGTTCTTC. Its translation: CASSPRTSGGLENEQFF.

The chain carries TRBV4-3 and TRBJ2-3; weak D call: TRBD2 (6 bases). CDR1 and CDR2 from the germline V gene are LGHNA and YSLEER. The CDR3 contains 16 residues. Trimming pared 0 bases from V and 1 base from J, leaving 11 bases between. The CDR3 nucleotides read TGCGCCAGCAGCCAAGATGTTAGCGGAGGCACAGATACGCAGTATTTT. This encodes CASSQDVSGGTDTQYF.

This clone appeared a single time. The chain uses TRBV7-9 and TRBJ1-5, with D perhaps matching TRBD1 (5 bases). Trimming cost V 5 bases and J 0 bases, with 17 bases left between them. CDR3 length: 17 amino acids. From germline, CDR1 is SEHNR and CDR2 FQNEAQ (reference sequence). The CDR3 nucleotides read TGTGCCAGCAGCGCCCGGGACGGGGTCTATAGCAATCAGCCCCAGCATTTT. Translation gives CASSARDGVYSNQPQHF.

This clone came up once. This rearrangement joins TRBV13 to TRBJ1-2; D is uncertain. The CDR3 runs 13 residues. Between the trimmed V and J ends, which lost 4 bases and 1 base, there was a span of 7 bases. Germline CDR1 reads PRHDT; CDR2 reads FYEKMQ (reference sequence). The CDR3 reads CASSSYLNYGYTF. The CDR3 region has the DNA TGTGCCAGCAGCTCCTACCTTAACTATGGCTACACCTTC.

V gene TRBV7-9 combines with J gene TRBJ2-3; TRBD2 aligns across 10 bases. Trimming took 1 base from V and 2 from J; bases not matched to a gene: 12. The CDR3 is 19 residues long. Germline V lookup: CDR1 SEHNR, CDR2 FQNEAQ (reference sequence). The CDR3 here is CASSLGASGRKLHTDTQYF. The CDR3 DNA is TGTGCCAGCAGCTTAGGGGCTAGCGGGAGAAAACTTCACACAGATACGCAGTATTTT.

This chain connects TRBV6-6 to TRBJ2-1, with TRBD2 matching over 13 bases. This CDR3 is built from 15 residues. V lost 6 bases and J lost 6; bases outside the gene matches: 5. CDR1 is MNHNY and CDR2 is SVGAGI in the germline V gene (reference sequence). CDR3 nucleotides: TGTGCCAGCAGCCCGTGGACTAGCGGGAGCAATGAGCAGTTCTTC. As protein: CASSPWTSGSNEQFF.

This chain uses TRBV27 with TRBJ2-3; D is unclear. CDR1 is MNHEY, CDR2 SMNVEV, per germline (reference sequence). This CDR3 region has 15 residues. V was cut by 4 bases and J by 4 bases, with 15 bases left in between. The CDR3 DNA sequence: TGTGCCAGCAGTTGGGTCCGGCCCAAGGCAGATACGCAGTATTTT. It yields the protein CASSWVRPKADTQYF.

The chain employs TRBV29-1 and TRBJ2-7; the D call may be TRBD1 or TRBD2 (5 bases each). Looked up from germline, CDR1 is SQVTM and CDR2 is ANQGSEA. V was pared by 6 bases and J by 0 bases, with 18 bases between. The length of the CDR3 is 15 residues. DNA for the CDR3: TGCAGCGTGGACCGCCCGGGACCGAACTCCTACGAGCAGTACTTC. Residues: CSVDRPGPNSYEQYF.

The CDR3 DNA reads as TGTGCCAGCAGTCAGGGACAGGGGTGGTACGAGCAGTACTTC. Translated: CASSQGQGWYEQYF. The rearrangement links TRBV2 to TRBJ2-7; 10 bases are a match to TRBD1. The CDR3 length is 14 residues. The germline gives CDR1 SNHLY, CDR2 FYNNEI. The trim removed 5 bases at V and 4 bases at J, leaving 5 bases unmatched.

The chain uses TRBV2 and TRBJ1-5, with 8 bases fitting TRBD1. CDR1 SNHLY and CDR2 FYNNEI come from the germline V gene. Trimming removed 3 bases from V and 9 bases from J; junction bases left unmatched: 7. This CDR3 is built from 14 residues. The chain's CDR3 is CASSDGQGLGPQHF. The CDR3 DNA reads TGTGCCAGCAGTGACGGACAGGGACTAGGGCCCCAGCATTTT.

This CDR3 is CASSSGGIPDTQYF. CDR3 DNA: TGTGCCAGCAGCTCTGGGGGGATCCCAGATACGCAGTATTTT. The V and J genes are TRBV7-9 and TRBJ2-3, with D possibly being TRBD2 (6 bases). The CDR3 is 14 residues long. Trimming took 4 bases from V and 4 from J, leaving 12 bases between them. Per the germline V gene, CDR1 is SEHNR and CDR2 is FQNEAQ (reference sequence).

This rearrangement joins TRBV7-9 to TRBJ1-2, with a weak D call TRBD1 (6 bases). Trimming left V 5 bases short and J 6 bases short, with 25 bases between. The germline gives CDR1 SEHNR, CDR2 FQNEAQ (reference sequence). The CDR3 length is 17 residues. CDR3 nucleotide sequence: TGTGCCAGCAGCCAATCCGAAGCGGGACACCGGTTCGATGGCTACACCTTC. Its translation is CASSQSEAGHRFDGYTF. The full variable domain, in which reference TRBV7-9 and TRBJ1-2 provide the parts outside the CDR3, is DTGVSQNPRHKITKRGQNVTFRCDPISEHNRLYWYRQTLGQGPEFLTYFQNEAQLEKSRLLSDRFSAERPKGSFSTLEIQRTEQGDSAMYLCASSQSEAGHRFDGYTFGSGTRLTVV.

The CDR3 DNA sequence: TGTGCCACCAGCAGAGATCGAAGCGGGGTAGATGGCACTGAAGCTTTCTTT. Its translation: CATSRDRSGVDGTEAFF. The genes are TRBV15 and TRBJ1-1; D is undetermined. The CDR3 runs 17 residues. Per the germline V gene, CDR1 is LNHNV and CDR2 is YYDKDF (reference sequence). V dropped 0 bases and J dropped 4 bases, with 18 bases sitting between them.

The chain joins TRBV27 to TRBJ2-1; no definite D call. This CDR3 spans 14 amino acids. Germline loops: CDR1 MNHEY, CDR2 SMNVEV (reference sequence). Trimming took off 8 bases at V and 0 bases at J, with 11 bases between the two ends. The CDR3 loop is CASHPVLSYNEQFF. The CDR3 DNA reads TGTGCCAGCCATCCGGTGCTCTCCTACAATGAGCAGTTCTTC.